The next 32 T cell receptor beta chains were all read from a single sample in a study of CD8+ T cells in alopecia areata. It was cDNA, reverse transcribed from extracted RNA, that served as the sequencing template. Only in-frame clones appear in the TCRdb table, and some are missing; sequencing was by immunoSEQ multiplex PCR. The table lists 150,000 to 250,000 clones, 45% to 75% of them singletons. Regarding treatment: oral pan-JAK inhibitor, 5-10 mg twice daily. Sequences were derived from CD4+ T cells sorted from blood, sampled at week 4, from a patient treated with tofacitinib. These receptors were taken from a human donor with alopecia areata.

This clone showed up just a few times. The chain couples TRBV7-9 to TRBJ1-4; D gene uncertain. Trimming removed 5 bases at V and 8 bases at J, with 12 bases between. This CDR3 has 13 amino acids. CDR1 and CDR2 from the germline V gene are SEHNR and FQNEAQ (reference sequence). The CDR3 sequence is CASSPSRGEKLFF. Here the CDR3 DNA reads TGTGCCAGCAGCCCGAGCCGAGGGGAAAAACTGTTTTTT.

The rearrangement uses TRBV7-2 and TRBJ2-5, with unresolved D. CDR1 is SGHTA and CDR2 is FQGNSA in the germline V gene. This CDR3 is built from 12 residues. V gave up 4 bases and J gave up 3 bases, with 6 bases separating them. The CDR3: CASSSSKETQYF. The CDR3, as DNA: TGTGCCAGCAGCTCATCGAAAGAGACCCAGTACTTC.

The rearrangement joins TRBV29-1 to TRBJ1-2; a weak D match, TRBD1 (5 bases). The V end lost 3 bases, the J end lost 4 bases, and 12 bases lay between the germline ends. Per the germline V gene, CDR1 is SQVTM and CDR2 is ANQGSEA. The CDR3 has 13 residues. The CDR3 protein is CSVEGGLPYGYTF. In nucleotides, the CDR3 is TGCAGCGTTGAGGGGGGACTGCCCTATGGCTACACCTTC.

CDR3 residues: CAWSVDSEDSPLHF. The DNA for the CDR3 is TGTGCCTGGAGTGTTGACAGTGAGGATTCACCCCTCCACTTT. The chain recombines TRBV30 with TRBJ1-6, with D maybe TRBD1 (5 bases). Trimming shortened V by 0 bases and J by 8 bases, and 11 bases separated the two germline ends. Germline CDR1 reads GTSNPN; CDR2 reads SVGIG (reference sequence). The CDR3 runs to 14 residues.

There are a few counts of this clone. An end of the junction differs from the germline gene, which may be a read error. The gene calls are TRBV6-5 and TRBJ1-1, with D hard to call. CDR3 length: 14 amino acids. Per germline, CDR1 MNHEY and CDR2 SVGAGI. The CDR3 spells CASSDSGLNTEAFF. Here the CDR3 DNA reads TGTGCCAGCAGTGACTCGGGGTTGAACACTGAAGCTTTCTTT.

This chain links TRBV29-1 with TRBJ2-1; TRBD1 aligns across 8 bases. CDR3 length: 14 residues. V gave up 6 bases and J gave up 5 bases; unmatched junction bases: 9. Germline V gives CDR1 SQVTM, CDR2 ANQGSEA. The CDR3 sequence: CSVSQGTGDNEQFF. The DNA for the CDR3 is TGCAGCGTCTCACAGGGGACAGGAGACAATGAGCAGTTCTTC.

This clone was counted a few times. The chain joins TRBV19 to TRBJ1-5; D unresolved. CDR3 length: 14 amino acids. Trimming shortened V by 4 bases and J by 3 bases, and 10 bases separated the two germline ends. Germline V gene lookup returns CDR1 LNHDA and CDR2 SQIVND (reference sequence). The DNA for the CDR3 is TGTGCCAGTAGTAGACGGAGTTTCAATCAGCCCCAGCATTTT. This gives the protein CASSRRSFNQPQHF.

V gene TRBV29-1 combines with J gene TRBJ2-3, with 7 bases fitting TRBD2. The CDR3 is made up of 13 amino acids. Trimming cost V 7 bases and J 5 bases; bases outside gene matches: 9. CDR1 is SQVTM and CDR2 is ANQGSEA in the germline V gene. This CDR3 is CSALLGRGDTQYF. In DNA form, the CDR3 reads TGCAGCGCCTTGTTAGGGAGGGGAGATACGCAGTATTTT.

For this clone: The sample carries other DNA sequences with the same CDR3. The chain carries TRBV29-1 and TRBJ1-2; a possible D gene is TRBD1 (6 bases). The V gene's germline CDR1 is SQVTM and CDR2 ANQGSEA. The CDR3 extends over 13 amino acids. Trimming removed 1 base from V and 2 bases from J, with 8 bases in between. The DNA of the CDR3 is TGCAGCGTTGAAGGGCAGGGGAACTATGGCTACACCTTC. It codes for CSVEGQGNYGYTF. The full variable domain, in which reference TRBV29-1 and TRBJ1-2 provide the parts outside the CDR3, is SAVISQKPSRDICQRGTSLTIQCQVDSQVTMMFWYRQQPGQSLTLIATANQGSEATYESGFVIDKFPISRPNLTFSTLTVSNMSPEDSSIYLCSVEGQGNYGYTFGSGTRLTVV.

The J gene is TRBJ1-1, the V gene TRBV30; D might be TRBD1 (5 bases). CDR1 is GTSNPN and CDR2 is SVGIG in the germline V gene (reference sequence). The CDR3 spans 11 residues. The V gene lost 2 bases and the J gene lost 6 bases, with 7 bases spanning the gap. CDR3 sequence reads: CAWSQGAEAFF. The CDR3 nucleotides are TGTGCCTGGAGTCAGGGTGCTGAAGCTTTCTTT. The whole variable domain, filled in from reference TRBV30 and TRBJ1-1, reads SQTIHQWPATLVQPVGSPLSLECTVEGTSNPNLYWYRQAAGRGLQLLFYSVGIGQISSEVPQNLSASRPQDRQFILSSKKLLLSDSGFYLCAWSQGAEAFFGQGTRLTVV.

This clone was detected only a few times. The chain is built from TRBV18 and TRBJ2-3; D is unclear. CDR1 is KGHSH and CDR2 is LQKENI in the germline V gene. Trimming removed 3 bases from V and 0 bases from J, with 7 bases in between. This CDR3 is built from 14 residues. The CDR3 bases are TGTGCCAGCTCACCGGTGCCTAGCACAGATACGCAGTATTTT. Residues: CASSPVPSTDTQYF.

This CDR3 reads CASSADSSGANVLTF. In DNA form, the CDR3 reads TGTGCCAGCAGCGCCGACAGCTCTGGGGCCAACGTCCTGACTTTC. The chain has TRBV11-2 and TRBJ2-6, with D perhaps TRBD1 (5 bases). Germline CDR1 is SGHAT and CDR2 is FQNNGV. The CDR3 is 15 amino acids. Trimming cost V 5 bases and J 0 bases, with 8 bases left between them.

This chain connects TRBV30 to TRBJ1-1; 7 nucleotides agree with TRBD1. Germline V gives CDR1 GTSNPN, CDR2 SVGIG (reference sequence). V lost 3 bases and J lost 11; bases outside the gene matches: 9. The CDR3 is made up of 12 amino acids. The CDR3 bases are TGTGCCTGGAGCCTAGGACAGGAACGGGCTTTCTTT. Its protein is CAWSLGQERAFF.

V and J are TRBV29-1 and TRBJ1-3; D gene ambiguous. The germline CDR1 and CDR2 sequences are SQVTM and ANQGSEA. Between the trimmed V and J ends, which lost 6 bases and 0 bases, there was a span of 9 bases. This CDR3 comprises 13 residues. In DNA form, the CDR3 reads TGCAGCGTCGTGCAGAACTCTGGAAACACCATATATTTT. Translated: CSVVQNSGNTIYF.

This clone has just a few counts. V is TRBV27 and J is TRBJ1-6; 10 bases match TRBD1. The germline CDR1 and CDR2 sequences are MNHEY and SMNVEV (reference sequence). The CDR3 sequence is 14 residues long. Germline trimming cut 6 bases from V and 7 bases from J; bases unmatched to any gene: 3. CDR3 bases: TGTGCCAGCAGCCCGACAGGGGGCAATTCACCCCTCCACTTT. This gives the protein CASSPTGGNSPLHF.

CDR3 loop: CASSYIAGGREQFF. In nucleotides, the CDR3 is TGTGCCAGCAGTTATATTGCGGGGGGGCGAGAGCAGTTCTTC. The gene calls are TRBV28 and TRBJ2-1; TRBD2 matches 9 bases. Losses at the gene ends were 4 bases for V and 10 bases for J; bases not matched to a gene: 8. Germline loops: CDR1 MDHEN, CDR2 SYDVKM. CDR3 size: 14 residues.

The J gene is TRBJ1-5, the V gene TRBV27; 9 positions agree with TRBD1. The CDR3 is 13 residues long. Germline CDR1 and CDR2: MNHEY and SMNVEV (reference sequence). The junction had 2 bases not matched to a gene; V was cut back by 6 bases and J by 5 bases. CDR3 sequence reads: CASSRQGDQPQHF. The DNA of the CDR3 is TGTGCCAGCAGCAGACAGGGGGATCAGCCCCAGCATTTT.

The chain links TRBV5-1 to TRBJ2-7; the D is unclear. Trimming removed 2 bases at V and 1 base at J, with 10 bases between. Per germline, CDR1 SGHRS and CDR2 YFSETQ. CDR3 length: 14 amino acids. This CDR3 is CASSFGVPSYEQYF. DNA for the CDR3: TGCGCCAGCAGCTTTGGGGTGCCATCCTACGAGCAGTACTTC.

This clone occurred once. This sequence joins TRBV15 and TRBJ2-7; 9 bases map to TRBD1. After removal of 1 base from V and 4 bases from J, the junction contained 8 bases not matched to a gene. The germline V gene has CDR1 LNHNV and CDR2 YYDKDF (reference sequence). The CDR3 is 16 residues long. CDR3 residues: CATSRVSGQGVYEQYF. Written as DNA, the CDR3 is TGTGCCACCAGCAGAGTCTCGGGACAGGGCGTATACGAGCAGTACTTC.

This clone came up a few times. This chain joins TRBV11-2 and TRBJ1-2, with TRBD1 matching 10 bases. Germline assignment: CDR1 SGHAT and CDR2 FQNNGV. V was pared by 5 bases and J by 3 bases, with 3 bases of the junction left unmatched. This CDR3 has 14 amino acids. The CDR3 is CASSPTGGDYGYTF. CDR3 DNA sequence: TGTGCCAGCAGCCCGACAGGGGGCGACTATGGCTACACCTTC.

The V and J genes are TRBV7-3 and TRBJ2-3, with 11 bases matching TRBD2. This CDR3 comprises 15 residues. In germline, CDR1 is SGHTA, CDR2 FQGTGA. With 3 bases clipped from V and 5 bases from J, the junction kept 4 bases outside the gene matches. CDR3 residues: CASSFSGGDGDTQYF. The DNA for the CDR3 is TGTGCCAGCAGCTTTAGCGGGGGGGATGGAGATACGCAGTATTTT. The variable domain in full, with the rest retrieved from reference TRBV7-3 and TRBJ2-3, is GAGVSQTPSNKVTEKGKYVELRCDPISGHTALYWYRQSLGQGPEFLIYFQGTGAADDSGLPNDRFFAVRPEGSVSTLKIQRTERGDSAVYLCASSFSGGDGDTQYFGPGTRLTVL.

The chain joins TRBV29-1 to TRBJ1-2, with D hard to call. This CDR3 spans 15 amino acids. The ends were cut back, 2 bases at V and 3 bases at J, with 16 bases in the middle. Germline CDR1 and CDR2: SQVTM and ANQGSEA. CDR3 DNA: TGCAGCGTTGAATGGGTGGCAGCTACTCACTATGGCTACACCTTC. Translated: CSVEWVAATHYGYTF.

V is TRBV27 and J is TRBJ1-2; 8 bases map to TRBD1. V gave up 5 bases and J gave up 8 bases; unmatched junction bases: 4. CDR3 length equals 12 residues. Germline V gene data show CDR1 as MNHEY and CDR2 as SMNVEV (reference sequence). CDR3 loop: CASSTDRGGYTF. The CDR3 coding sequence is TGTGCCAGCAGTACAGACAGGGGAGGCTACACCTTC.

This clone was counted only a few times. The chain has TRBV29-1 and TRBJ2-3, with 11 nucleotides matching TRBD2. The CDR3 length is 15 residues. Germline V lookup: CDR1 SQVTM, CDR2 ANQGSEA. With 7 bases clipped from V and 0 bases from J, the junction kept 6 bases outside the gene matches. The CDR3 loop reads CSATSGGSSTDTQYF. The CDR3, as DNA: TGCAGCGCCACTAGCGGGGGTTCAAGCACAGATACGCAGTATTTT.

V usage is TRBV7-8 and J usage is TRBJ1-5; no definite D call. CDR3 length equals 15 residues. V was trimmed by 1 base and J by 0 bases, leaving 7 bases between them. Germline loops: CDR1 SGHVS, CDR2 FQNEAQ. CDR3 sequence reads: CASSLEGASNQPQHF. Here the CDR3 DNA reads TGTGCCAGCAGCTTAGAGGGAGCTAGCAATCAGCCCCAGCATTTT. The full variable domain, rest sourced from reference TRBV7-8 and TRBJ1-5, is GAGVSQSPRYKVAKRGQDVALRCDPISGHVSLFWYQQALGQGPEFLTYFQNEAQLDKSGLPSDRFFAERPEGSVSTLKIQRTQQEDSAVYLCASSLEGASNQPQHFGDGTRLSIL.

This chain joins TRBV30 and TRBJ2-7, with 7 bases identical to TRBD1. This CDR3 has 14 residues. Germline V CDR1 and CDR2: GTSNPN, SVGIG (reference sequence). The V and J ends lost 2 bases and 5 bases, in that order; junction bases with no gene match: 9. As DNA, the CDR3 is TGTGCCTGGAGTAAGACAGGGCGGCTCGACGAGCAGTACTTC. It translates to CAWSKTGRLDEQYF.

The chain is built from TRBV5-1 and TRBJ2-2; a weak D match, TRBD1 (6 bases). The CDR3 has 15 residues. Trimming stripped 1 base from V and 5 bases from J, with 12 bases between. The V gene's germline CDR1 is SGHRS and CDR2 YFSETQ. In DNA, the CDR3 is TGCGCCAGCAGCTTGCCGGGACAATCGACCGGGGAGCTGTTTTTT. It is translated as CASSLPGQSTGELFF. The variable domain in full, with the rest retrieved from reference TRBV5-1 and TRBJ2-2, is KAGVTQTPRYLIKTRGQQVTLSCSPISGHRSVSWYQQTPGQGLQFLFEYFSETQRNKGNFPGRFSGRQFSNSRSEMNVSTLELGDSALYLCASSLPGQSTGELFFGEGSRLTVL.

The CDR3 here is CASSLAGTGGTEAFF. Written as DNA, the CDR3 is TGTGCCAGCAGCTTGGCCGGGACAGGGGGGACTGAAGCTTTCTTT. The chain joins TRBV9 to TRBJ1-1, with 11 bases fitting TRBD1. The germline CDR1 and CDR2 sequences are SGDLS and YYNGEE. The CDR3 covers 15 residues. The V segment lost 4 bases and the J segment 5 bases; nucleotides outside the gene matches: 7.

The gene calls are TRBV20-1 and TRBJ2-1, with TRBD2 identical over 9 bases. The V and J ends lost 7 bases and 9 bases, in that order; junction bases with no gene match: 4. CDR1 and CDR2 from the germline V gene are DFQATT and SNEGSKA (reference sequence). This CDR3 is 11 amino acids long. CDR3 DNA sequence: TGCAGTGGGGAGCGGGGGGTTGAGCAGTTCTTC. As protein: CSGERGVEQFF.

This clone has only a few counts. The chain recombines TRBV29-1 with TRBJ1-2; D gene unclear. Per the germline V gene, CDR1 is SQVTM and CDR2 is ANQGSEA. This CDR3 region has 13 residues. V lost 1 base and J 2 bases, leaving 8 bases between the germline ends. CDR3 coding DNA: TGCAGCGTTGAAGGACTGACGAACTATGGCTACACCTTC. Translated, it gives CSVEGLTNYGYTF.

The V gene is TRBV6-5, the J gene TRBJ1-1; tentatively, D is TRBD1 (5 bases). Trimming pared 7 bases from V and 5 bases from J, leaving 17 bases between. The CDR3 extends over 14 amino acids. Germline V lookup: CDR1 MNHEY, CDR2 SVGAGI. DNA of the CDR3: TGTGCCAGCACCAGGAGGGGAGGGAGTACTGAAGCTTTCTTT. It translates to CASTRRGGSTEAFF.

This chain links TRBV5-6 with TRBJ2-3; D tentatively fits TRBD1 or TRBD2 (6 bases each). Trimming cost V 4 bases and J 1 base, with 19 bases left between them. This CDR3 spans 17 amino acids. Germline assignment: CDR1 SGHDT and CDR2 YYEEEE. The CDR3, as DNA: TGTGCCAGCAGCATTAGTTTTTGGGGGGCCCGCACAGATACGCAGTATTTT. Amino acids: CASSISFWGARTDTQYF.